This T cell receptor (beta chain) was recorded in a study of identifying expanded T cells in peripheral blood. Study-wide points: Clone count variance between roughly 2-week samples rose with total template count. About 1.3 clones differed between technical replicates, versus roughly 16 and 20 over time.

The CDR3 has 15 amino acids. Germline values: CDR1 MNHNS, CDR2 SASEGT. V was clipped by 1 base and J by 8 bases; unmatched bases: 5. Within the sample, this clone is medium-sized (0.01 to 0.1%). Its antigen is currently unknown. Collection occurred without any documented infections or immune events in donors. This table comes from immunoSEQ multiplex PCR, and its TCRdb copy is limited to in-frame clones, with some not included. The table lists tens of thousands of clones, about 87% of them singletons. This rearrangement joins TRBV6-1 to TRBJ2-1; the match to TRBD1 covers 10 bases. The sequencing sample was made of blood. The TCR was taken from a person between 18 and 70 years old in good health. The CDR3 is CASSEGTGGFDEQFF. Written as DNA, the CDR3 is TGTGCCAGCAGTGAAGGGACAGGGGGTTTCGATGAGCAGTTCTTC.